In its sample, the clone carrying this T cell receptor (beta chain) was seen a few times. Antigen specificity is unknown. The entry originates in a study of T-cell memory formation after mild COVID-19. Study-wide findings and caveats: A second wave expanding day 15 to 37 was CD4+-biased; contracting clones were balanced. Pre-infection memory already had some responding clones, implying cross-reactive memory joined.

MiXCR, applied by TCRdb to the 5' RACE reads, yields one record per CDR3 protein. Found here are roughly 48,000 distinct CDR3 sequences, roughly 27% of them singletons; the top ten hold 43%. The sample taken for sequencing was PBMCs or a T cell subset sorted from them (not recorded which). This receptor was obtained from a man aged 18 to 29 who had mild COVID-19 (a few samples of this study predate the infection). Cell type and time point are not known.

The CDR3: CSAVRDRYYEQYF. The CDR3, as DNA: TGCAGTGCTGTCCGGGACAGATACTACGAGCAGTACTTC. This chain uses TRBV20-1 with TRBJ2-7, with TRBD1 matching 7 bases. The germline V gene has CDR1 DFQATT and CDR2 SNEGSKA (reference sequence). V shed 5 bases, J shed 3 bases, and the junction held 7 bases outside the gene matches. The CDR3 contains 13 residues.